Following are 14 T cell receptor beta chains from one sample sequenced in a study of T-cell reconstitution after alpha-beta-depleted transplantation in children (dated by TCRdb to 2015 to 2016). Receptor amplification or capture employed PCR. The sequencing machine was an Illumina HiSeq 2500. To normalize quantification of the TCRbeta repertoire, the TCR libraries were built with molecular barcoding that relied on unique molecular identifiers. TCRdb passed the public sequencing reads through fastp at Q25 and MiXCR, retaining productive beta sequences. Rows are combined by CDR3 protein, so each entry shows the most common genes and DNA. In this sample the table shows a few hundred thousand distinct CDR3 sequences, around 8.9% of which occur a single time. The top ten constitute less than 6% of the sample. Sample: PBMCs from the stem cell graft donor, taken from the stem cell graft. Every receptor here comes from a human donor who donated a stem cell graft to a child with SCID.

This clonotype came up many times. This chain connects TRBV5-1 to TRBJ1-1; perhaps TRBD1 as D (6 bases). Looked up from germline, CDR1 is SGHRS and CDR2 is YFSETQ. The CDR3 runs 16 residues. The germline V and J ends were trimmed by 4 bases and 0 bases, with 16 bases remaining between them. The CDR3 sequence is CASSLPGGAVNTEAFF. In DNA, the CDR3 is TGCGCCAGCAGCCTACCGGGGGGGGCAGTGAACACTGAAGCTTTCTTT.

This clonotype showed up many times. This chain connects TRBV5-1 to TRBJ1-4; no clear D gene. CDR1 SGHRS and CDR2 YFSETQ come from the germline V gene. The CDR3 loop spans 14 amino acids. The V end was cut by 0 bases, the J end by 5 bases, with 8 bases between. The CDR3 sequence is CASSLASPNEKLFF. CDR3 sequence (DNA): TGCGCCAGCAGCTTGGCCAGCCCAAATGAAAAACTGTTTTTT.

The chain joins TRBV7-9 to TRBJ2-7; the D is unclear. Germline loops: CDR1 SEHNR, CDR2 FQNEAQ (reference sequence). V lost 5 bases, J lost 2 bases, and 13 bases lay in between. The CDR3 is 14 residues long. The DNA for the CDR3 is TGTGCCAGCAGCCAGACTCAGGCACCCTACGAGCAGTACTTC. It yields the protein CASSQTQAPYEQYF.

CDR3: CASTPGGETQYF. The CDR3 DNA reads as TGTGCCAGCACCCCGGGGGGTGAGACCCAGTACTTC. The chain employs TRBV25-1 and TRBJ2-5, with 7 bases aligning to TRBD2. With 7 bases clipped from V and 5 bases from J, the junction kept 4 bases outside the gene matches. CDR3 length equals 12 residues. Germline assignment: CDR1 MGHDK and CDR2 SYGVNS.

This clonotype was counted ten times or more. The CDR3 region is CASSNNRGELFF. In nucleotides, the CDR3 is TGTGCCAGCAGCAACAATAGGGGGGAGCTGTTTTTT. The genes are TRBV5-5 and TRBJ2-2, with D hard to call. Germline values: CDR1 SGHKS, CDR2 YYEKEE (reference sequence). V shed 4 bases and J shed 8 bases, with 9 bases lying between them. The CDR3 length is 12 residues.

This clonotype was recorded at least ten times. The rearrangement joins TRBV5-1 to TRBJ2-7; 8 bases fit TRBD1. V shed 4 bases and J 2 bases; nucleotides not matched to a gene: 2. Germline V gene sequence: CDR1 SGHRS, CDR2 YFSETQ. The CDR3 is 13 amino acids. The CDR3 region is CASSEQGAYEQYF. CDR3 in DNA: TGCGCCAGCAGCGAACAGGGGGCCTACGAGCAGTACTTC. The complete variable domain, with remaining parts taken from reference TRBV5-1 and TRBJ2-7, reads KAGVTQTPRYLIKTRGQQVTLSCSPISGHRSVSWYQQTPGQGLQFLFEYFSETQRNKGNFPGRFSGRQFSNSRSEMNVSTLELGDSALYLCASSEQGAYEQYFGPGTRLTVT.

This clonotype has a count of ten or more. The V and J genes are TRBV3-1 and TRBJ2-1; no reliable D call. This CDR3 has 18 amino acids. Germline V gene lookup returns CDR1 LGHDT and CDR2 YNNKEL (reference sequence). V was pared by 1 base and J by 5 bases, with 21 bases between. CDR3 residues: CASSQAGVPVVGNNEQFF. The CDR3 nucleotides are TGTGCCAGCAGCCAAGCTGGGGTGCCGGTCGTTGGGAACAATGAGCAGTTCTTC.

This clonotype was observed at least ten times. This chain joins TRBV7-2 and TRBJ2-1; D may correspond to TRBD1 or TRBD2 (5 bases each). The CDR3 has 15 amino acids. CDR1 is SGHTA and CDR2 is FQGNSA in the germline V gene. V was clipped by 5 bases and J by 4 bases, with 15 bases between them. The CDR3: CASSLTGTPYNEQFF. The CDR3 DNA reads as TGTGCCAGCAGCCTAACCGGGACCCCTTACAATGAGCAGTTCTTC.

This clonotype was seen ten or more times. V and J are TRBV29-1 and TRBJ1-4; D may be TRBD1 (6 bases). Germline V gene data show CDR1 as SQVTM and CDR2 as ANQGSEA. V shed 6 bases and J shed 8 bases, with 22 bases lying between them. The CDR3 totals 15 residues. CDR3 protein: CSVQRTDRSGEKLFF. DNA of the CDR3: TGCAGCGTCCAGCGGACAGACAGGAGTGGGGAAAAACTGTTTTTT.

This clonotype came up many times. DNA for the CDR3: TGTGCCAGCAGCTTATTAAATCGGGGCACTGAAGCTTTCTTT. Translation gives CASSLLNRGTEAFF. The gene calls are TRBV7-9 and TRBJ1-1; no firm D call. The germline V gene encodes CDR1 SEHNR and CDR2 FQNEAQ (reference sequence). V shed 2 bases and J shed 4 bases, with 11 bases lying between them. CDR3 size: 14 residues.

This clonotype was picked up many times. Here the CDR3 DNA reads TGTGCCAGCAGCATACGGGACAGGGGATATAATTCACCCCTCCACTTT. Its translation: CASSIRDRGYNSPLHF. The J gene is TRBJ1-6, the V gene TRBV12-3 or TRBV12-4; TRBD1 matches 10 bases. Trimming at V came to 6 bases and at J to 4 bases, leaving 6 bases not matched to a gene. The CDR3 length is 16 residues.

This clonotype was counted at least ten times. The V and J genes are TRBV5-1 and TRBJ1-1; TRBD1 agrees at 9 bases. CDR1 is SGHRS and CDR2 is YFSETQ in the germline V gene. J was trimmed by 5 bases and V by 0 bases; bases with no gene match: 5. CDR3 length equals 15 residues. DNA for the CDR3: TGCGCCAGCAGCTTGGAGACAGGGGGTAGAACTGAAGCTTTCTTT. Translated: CASSLETGGRTEAFF. The full variable domain, in which reference TRBV5-1 and TRBJ1-1 provide the parts outside the CDR3, is KAGVTQTPRYLIKTRGQQVTLSCSPISGHRSVSWYQQTPGQGLQFLFEYFSETQRNKGNFPGRFSGRQFSNSRSEMNVSTLELGDSALYLCASSLETGGRTEAFFGQGTRLTVV.

V is TRBV5-1 and J is TRBJ1-3; D unresolved. The germline V and J ends were trimmed by 0 bases and 3 bases, with 10 bases remaining between them. The CDR3 consists of 15 residues. The V gene's germline CDR1 is SGHRS and CDR2 YFSETQ. The DNA of the CDR3 is TGCGCCAGCAGCTTGGTGGGGTTAAATGGAAACACCATATATTTT. Its protein is CASSLVGLNGNTIYF.

Of note for this clonotype: A much larger clone differs by one base, so this may be a read error. The J gene is TRBJ2-5, the V gene TRBV7-2; weak D call: TRBD2 (7 bases). There are 16 residues in the CDR3. Germline V gene data show CDR1 as SGHTA and CDR2 as FQGNSA. DNA for the CDR3: TGTGCCAGCAGCTTTTTGACGGGGGGCCTCCAAGAGACCCAGAACTTC. Translating gives CASSFLTGGLQETQNF. The variable domain in full, completed from reference TRBV7-2 and TRBJ2-5, reads GAGVSQSPSNKVTEKGKDVELRCDPISGHTALYWYRQSLGQGLEFLIYFQGNSAPDKSGLPSDRFSAERTGGSVSTLTIQRTQQEDSAVYLCASSFLTGGLQETQNFGPGTRLLVL.